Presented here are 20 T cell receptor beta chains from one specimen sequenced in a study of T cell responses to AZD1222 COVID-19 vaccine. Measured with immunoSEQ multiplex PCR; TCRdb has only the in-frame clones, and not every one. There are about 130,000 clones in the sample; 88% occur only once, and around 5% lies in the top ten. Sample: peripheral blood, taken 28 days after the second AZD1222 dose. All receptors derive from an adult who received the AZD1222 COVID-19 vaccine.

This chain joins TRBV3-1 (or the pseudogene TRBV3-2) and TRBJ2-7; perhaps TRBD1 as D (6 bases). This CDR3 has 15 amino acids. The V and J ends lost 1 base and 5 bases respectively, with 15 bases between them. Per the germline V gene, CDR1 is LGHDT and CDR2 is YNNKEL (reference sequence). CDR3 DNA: TGTGCCAGCAGCCAAGCCCTCACAGGGCTCCACGAGCAGTACTTC. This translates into CASSQALTGLHEQYF.

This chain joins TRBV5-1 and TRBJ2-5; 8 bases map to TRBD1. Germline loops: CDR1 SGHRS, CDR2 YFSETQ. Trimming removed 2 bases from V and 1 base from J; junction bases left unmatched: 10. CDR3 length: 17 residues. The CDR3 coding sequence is TGCGCCAGCAGCTTACCGGGACAGGACACCTTCCAAGAGACCCAGTACTTC. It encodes CASSLPGQDTFQETQYF.

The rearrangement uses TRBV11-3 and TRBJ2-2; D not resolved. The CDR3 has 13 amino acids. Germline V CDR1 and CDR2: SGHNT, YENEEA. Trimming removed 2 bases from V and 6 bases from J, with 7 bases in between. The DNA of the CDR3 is TGTGCCAGCAGCTTACGAAGCCCCGGGGAGCTGTTTTTT. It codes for CASSLRSPGELFF.

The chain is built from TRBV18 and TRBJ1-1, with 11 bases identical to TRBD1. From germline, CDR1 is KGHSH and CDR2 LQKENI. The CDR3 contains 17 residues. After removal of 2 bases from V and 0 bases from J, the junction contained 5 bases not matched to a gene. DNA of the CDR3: TGTGCCAGCTCACCATGGGGACAGGGGGGAATGAACACTGAAGCTTTCTTT. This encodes CASSPWGQGGMNTEAFF. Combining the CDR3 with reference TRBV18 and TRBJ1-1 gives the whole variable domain NAGVMQNPRHLVRRRGQEARLRCSPMKGHSHVYWYRQLPEEGLKFMVYLQKENIIDESGMPKERFSAEFPKEGPSILRIQQVVRGDSAAYFCASSPWGQGGMNTEAFFGQGTRLTVV.

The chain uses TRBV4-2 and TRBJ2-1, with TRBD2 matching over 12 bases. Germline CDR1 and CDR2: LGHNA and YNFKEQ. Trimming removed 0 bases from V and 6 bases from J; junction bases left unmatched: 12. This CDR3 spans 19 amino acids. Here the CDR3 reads CASSQDLLAGGAFLNEQFF. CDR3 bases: TGTGCCAGCAGCCAAGATCTACTAGCGGGAGGAGCCTTCCTCAATGAGCAGTTCTTC.

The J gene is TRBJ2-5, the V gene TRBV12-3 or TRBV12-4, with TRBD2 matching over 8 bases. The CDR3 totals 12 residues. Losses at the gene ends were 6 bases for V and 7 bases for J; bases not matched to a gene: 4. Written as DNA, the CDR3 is TGTGCCAGCAGCCAAGGACTAGCGACCCAGTACTTC. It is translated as CASSQGLATQYF.

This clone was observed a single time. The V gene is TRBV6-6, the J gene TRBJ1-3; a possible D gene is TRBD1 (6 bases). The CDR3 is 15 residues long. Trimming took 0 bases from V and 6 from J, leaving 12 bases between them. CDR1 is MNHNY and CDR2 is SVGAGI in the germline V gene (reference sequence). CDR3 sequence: CASSYSRGRENTIYF. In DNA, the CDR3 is TGTGCCAGCAGTTACTCGCGGGGGCGCGAAAACACCATATATTTT.

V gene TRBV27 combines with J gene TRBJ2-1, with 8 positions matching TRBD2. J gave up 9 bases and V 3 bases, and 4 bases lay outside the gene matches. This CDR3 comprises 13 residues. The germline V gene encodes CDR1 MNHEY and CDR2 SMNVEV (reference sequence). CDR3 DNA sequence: TGTGCCAGCAGTTTGTGGCGGGAGGTTGAGCAGTTCTTC. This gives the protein CASSLWREVEQFF.

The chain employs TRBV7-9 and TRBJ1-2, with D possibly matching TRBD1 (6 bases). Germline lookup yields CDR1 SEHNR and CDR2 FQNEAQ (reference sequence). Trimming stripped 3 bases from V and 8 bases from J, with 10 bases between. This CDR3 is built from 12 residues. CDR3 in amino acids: CASSFGQGGYTF. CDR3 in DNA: TGTGCCAGCAGCTTCGGCCAGGGGGGCTACACCTTC.

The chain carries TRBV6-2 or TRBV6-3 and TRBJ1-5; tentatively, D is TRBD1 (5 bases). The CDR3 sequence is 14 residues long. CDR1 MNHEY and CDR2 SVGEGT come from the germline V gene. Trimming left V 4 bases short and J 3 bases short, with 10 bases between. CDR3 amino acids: CASSSRDLNQPQHF. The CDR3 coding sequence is TGTGCCAGCAGTTCCCGGGACCTCAATCAGCCCCAGCATTTT.

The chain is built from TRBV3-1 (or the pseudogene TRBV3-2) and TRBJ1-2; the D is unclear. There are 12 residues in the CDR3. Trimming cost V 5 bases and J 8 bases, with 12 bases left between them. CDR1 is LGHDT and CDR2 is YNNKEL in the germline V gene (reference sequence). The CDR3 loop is CASSSGNGGYTF. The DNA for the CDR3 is TGTGCCAGCAGCTCCGGGAACGGGGGCTACACCTTC.

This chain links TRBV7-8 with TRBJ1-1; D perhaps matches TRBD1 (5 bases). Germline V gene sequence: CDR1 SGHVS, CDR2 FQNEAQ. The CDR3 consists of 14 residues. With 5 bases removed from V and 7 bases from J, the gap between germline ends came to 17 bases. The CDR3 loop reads CASSPSGHFNEAFF. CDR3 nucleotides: TGTGCCAGCAGCCCCTCAGGACATTTTAATGAAGCTTTCTTT. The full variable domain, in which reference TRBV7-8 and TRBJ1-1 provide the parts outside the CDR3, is GAGVSQSPRYKVAKRGQDVALRCDPISGHVSLFWYQQALGQGPEFLTYFQNEAQLDKSGLPSDRFFAERPEGSVSTLKIQRTQQEDSAVYLCASSPSGHFNEAFFGQGTRLTVV.

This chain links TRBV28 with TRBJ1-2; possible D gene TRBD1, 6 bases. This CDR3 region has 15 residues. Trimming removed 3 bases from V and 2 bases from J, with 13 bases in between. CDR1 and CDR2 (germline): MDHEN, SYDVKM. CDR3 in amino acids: CASSFWDKKNYGYTF. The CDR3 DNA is TGTGCCAGCAGTTTCTGGGACAAGAAAAACTATGGCTACACCTTC.

The CDR3 nucleotides are TGCGCCAGCAGCTTGGGGGGGACAGGGAATTCACCCCTCCACTTT. Its translation: CASSLGGTGNSPLHF. The chain uses TRBV5-1 and TRBJ1-6, with 9 bases lining up with TRBD1. This CDR3 comprises 15 residues. CDR1 and CDR2 from the germline V gene are SGHRS and YFSETQ. With V trimmed by 0 bases and J by 7 bases, 2 bases remained unmatched.

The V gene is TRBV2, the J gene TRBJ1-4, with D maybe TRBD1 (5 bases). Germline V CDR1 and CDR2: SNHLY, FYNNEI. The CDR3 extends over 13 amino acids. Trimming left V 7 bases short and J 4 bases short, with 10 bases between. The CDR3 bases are TGTGCCAGCATTAGGGGTGGTAATGAAAAACTGTTTTTT. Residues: CASIRGGNEKLFF.

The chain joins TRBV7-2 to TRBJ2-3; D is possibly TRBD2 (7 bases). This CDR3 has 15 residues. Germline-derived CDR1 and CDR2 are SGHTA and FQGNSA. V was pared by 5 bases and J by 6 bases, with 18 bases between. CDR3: CASSPEGGPGDTQYF. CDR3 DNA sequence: TGTGCCAGCAGCCCCGAGGGGGGGCCGGGGGATACGCAGTATTTT. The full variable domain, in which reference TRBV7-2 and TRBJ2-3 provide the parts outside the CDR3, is GAGVSQSPSNKVTEKGKDVELRCDPISGHTALYWYRQSLGQGLEFLIYFQGNSAPDKSGLPSDRFSAERTGGSVSTLTIQRTQQEDSAVYLCASSPEGGPGDTQYFGPGTRLTVL.

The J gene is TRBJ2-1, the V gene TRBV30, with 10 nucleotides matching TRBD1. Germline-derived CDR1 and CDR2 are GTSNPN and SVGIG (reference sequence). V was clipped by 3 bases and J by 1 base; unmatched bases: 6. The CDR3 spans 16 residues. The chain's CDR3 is CAWRPRDRGSYNEQFF. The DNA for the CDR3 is TGTGCCTGGAGGCCCCGGGACAGGGGTTCCTACAATGAGCAGTTCTTC.

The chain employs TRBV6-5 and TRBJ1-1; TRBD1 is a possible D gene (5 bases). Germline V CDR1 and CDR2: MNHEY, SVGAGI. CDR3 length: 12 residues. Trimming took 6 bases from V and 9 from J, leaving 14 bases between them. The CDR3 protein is CASSRKDKKAFF. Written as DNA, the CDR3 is TGTGCCAGCAGCCGCAAGGACAAGAAAGCTTTCTTT.

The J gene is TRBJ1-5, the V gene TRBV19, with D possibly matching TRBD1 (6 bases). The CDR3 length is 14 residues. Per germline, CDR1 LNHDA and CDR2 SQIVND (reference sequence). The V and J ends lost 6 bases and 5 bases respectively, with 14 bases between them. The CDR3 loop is CASSLDREHQPQHF. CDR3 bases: TGTGCCAGTAGCCTGGACAGAGAACATCAGCCCCAGCATTTT.

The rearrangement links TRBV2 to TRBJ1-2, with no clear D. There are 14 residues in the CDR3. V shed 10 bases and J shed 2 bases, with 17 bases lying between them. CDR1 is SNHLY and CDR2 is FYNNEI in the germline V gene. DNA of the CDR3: TGTGCCACCCCCGTGACAACTACCAACTATGGCTACACCTTC. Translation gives CATPVTTTNYGYTF.